This T cell receptor (beta chain) stems from a study of molecular identifiers for immune sequencing clone quantification. Looking at the study overall: Naive CD8 RNA (around 20,000 or 99,000 cells) was divided into five aliquots, with four sequenced.

Naive CD8 T cells were sorted, and the gate applied was CD8+CD4-CCR7+CD45RA+. TCRdb re-analysed the PCR reads in MiXCR, keeping a single row per CDR3 protein. The sample includes about 640,000 distinct CDR3 sequences, 15% to 20% of them seen just once. The V end was cut by 5 bases, the J end by 6 bases, with 16 bases between. This CDR3 spans 14 amino acids. Germline CDR1 is MNHEY and CDR2 is SMNVEV (reference sequence). This clonotype was detected ten times or more. This sequence joins TRBV27 and TRBJ1-1, with D possibly matching TRBD1 (5 bases). The sequence came from a human donor in good health. Some libraries in this study had Jurkat cell RNA spiked in. Sequencing was performed on naive CD8+ T cells from blood, with Jurkat cell RNA spiked in. Specified subset: FACS-sorted CD8+CD4-CCR7+CD45RA+ naive T cells. The DNA of the CDR3 is TGTGCCAGCAGTCCTAGACCCCTGGGGGCTGAAGCTTTCTTT. Translating it yields CASSPRPLGAEAFF.